This entry lists 22 T cell receptor beta chains sequenced from one sample in a study of patients and donors after allogeneic stem cell transplantation. TCRdb independently ran MiXCR on the RT-PCR reads; one entry per CDR3 protein. The sample contains about a million distinct CDR3 sequences, roughly 18% of which appear only once. Sequenced sample: blood, either unsorted or a sorted T cell fraction (not recorded which). The receptors were sampled from a human donor who was either an allogeneic HSCT recipient or a stem cell or donor lymphocyte infusion donor (not recorded which). It is not recorded whose cells these are; they may come from a transplant donor.

The chain has TRBV20-1 and TRBJ1-6; perhaps TRBD1 as D (5 bases). CDR1 DFQATT and CDR2 SNEGSKA come from the germline V gene (reference sequence). V lost 6 bases to trimming and J lost 0 bases, with 9 bases between them. The CDR3 totals 14 residues. CDR3 residues: CSAPGGSYNSPLHF. In nucleotides, the CDR3 is TGCAGTGCCCCCGGGGGCTCCTATAATTCACCCCTCCACTTT.

This clonotype was found a few times. The J gene is TRBJ1-2, the V gene TRBV21-1. TRBV21-1 is a recognized pseudogene. The CDR3 totals 12 residues. Here the CDR3 reads CASISHLYGYTF. CDR3 DNA sequence: TGTGCCAGCATTAGTCACCTCTATGGCTACACCTTC.

This clonotype was seen more than once but under ten times. The chain combines TRBV6-1 with TRBJ2-5, with a tentative D call TRBD1 (5 bases). The CDR3 has 15 residues. Germline V gene lookup returns CDR1 MNHNS and CDR2 SASEGT. V lost 0 bases and J lost 4, with 12 bases in between. CDR3 coding DNA: TGTGCCAGCAGTGAAGCGTCCTTCAGGGTAGAGACCCAGTACTTC. It is translated as CASSEASFRVETQYF.

The genes are TRBV4-1 and TRBJ1-1, with a weak D call TRBD1 (6 bases). The V end lost 2 bases, the J end lost 0 bases, and 10 bases lay between the germline ends. Per the germline V gene, CDR1 is MGHRA and CDR2 is YSYEKL. The CDR3 extends over 15 amino acids. This CDR3 is CASSQPGQMNTEAFF. For the CDR3, the DNA is TGCGCCAGCAGCCAACCCGGACAGATGAACACTGAAGCTTTCTTT.

This clonotype was observed a handful of times. This chain connects TRBV6-5 to TRBJ1-2; tentative D call: TRBD1 (5 bases). Trimming took 0 bases from V and 4 from J, leaving 15 bases between them. Germline lookup yields CDR1 MNHEY and CDR2 SVGAGI. The CDR3 length is 16 residues. The CDR3, as DNA: TGTGCCAGCAGTTACTCGATTAGCTCTGGGGCCTATGGCTACACCTTC. It encodes CASSYSISSGAYGYTF.

This clonotype occurred a few times. The genes are TRBV5-1 and TRBJ1-3; 10 bases are shared with TRBD1. The CDR3 length is 17 residues. V lost 4 bases to trimming and J lost 3 bases; unmatched junction nucleotides: 10. From germline, CDR1 is SGHRS and CDR2 YFSETQ. The CDR3 region is CASSPTSDRGHGNTIYF. CDR3 bases: TGCGCCAGCAGCCCCACAAGCGACAGGGGGCATGGAAACACCATATATTTT. Looking up the rest from reference TRBV5-1 and TRBJ1-3 gives the full variable domain: KAGVTQTPRYLIKTRGQQVTLSCSPISGHRSVSWYQQTPGQGLQFLFEYFSETQRNKGNFPGRFSGRQFSNSRSEMNVSTLELGDSALYLCASSPTSDRGHGNTIYFGEGSWLTVV.

CDR3 coding DNA: TGTGCCAGCAGCAACCGACAGGGAATGAACACTGAAGCTTTCTTT. Translating it yields CASSNRQGMNTEAFF. This rearrangement joins TRBV7-9 to TRBJ1-1; 7 bases fit TRBD1. The junction had 6 bases not matched to a gene; V was cut back by 5 bases and J by 0 bases. Germline V lookup: CDR1 SEHNR, CDR2 FQNEAQ (reference sequence). This CDR3 is 15 amino acids long.

This clonotype was found a few times. V gene TRBV12-5 combines with J gene TRBJ2-1; D ambiguous. The CDR3 length is 15 residues. Germline V CDR1 and CDR2: LGHNT, FRNRAP. V was cut by 7 bases and J by 1 base, with 14 bases left in between. The DNA for the CDR3 is TGTGCTAGTGCCCCCTTGGGCCGTTCCTACAATGAGCAGTTCTTC. Its protein product is CASAPLGRSYNEQFF.

CDR3 amino acids: CSARWGGPNEKLFF. CDR3 nucleotide sequence: TGCAGTGCTAGATGGGGGGGGCCCAATGAAAAACTGTTTTTT. The chain couples TRBV20-1 to TRBJ1-4, with a possible D match to TRBD1 (6 bases). Germline CDR1 DFQATT, CDR2 SNEGSKA (reference sequence). The ends were cut back, 2 bases at V and 5 bases at J, with 12 bases in the middle. The CDR3 covers 14 residues.

V usage is TRBV12-3 or TRBV12-4 and J usage is TRBJ1-2, with D possibly matching TRBD1 (5 bases). CDR3 size: 13 residues. Trimming cost V 5 bases and J 8 bases, with 15 bases left between them. The chain's CDR3 is CASSGTVLSGYTF. In DNA, the CDR3 is TGTGCCAGCAGTGGGACGGTCCTATCCGGCTACACCTTC.

The sample holds many counts of this clonotype. The V gene is TRBV12-3 or TRBV12-4, the J gene TRBJ1-1; D perhaps matches TRBD1 (6 bases). This CDR3 region has 14 residues. The ends were cut back, 3 bases at V and 3 bases at J, with 11 bases in the middle. The chain's CDR3 is CASSFRGTDTEAFF. The DNA for the CDR3 is TGTGCCAGCAGTTTCAGGGGAACGGACACTGAAGCTTTCTTT.

This rearrangement joins TRBV3-1 to TRBJ2-5; D perhaps matches TRBD2 (6 bases). The V and J ends lost 4 bases and 1 base respectively, with 16 bases between them. The V gene's germline CDR1 is LGHDT and CDR2 YNNKEL (reference sequence). The CDR3 has 16 amino acids. CDR3 residues: CASSLDPLSGQETQYF. The CDR3 nucleotides read TGTGCCAGCAGCCTAGACCCCCTTAGCGGCCAAGAGACCCAGTACTTC.

This clonotype appeared many times. V usage is TRBV18 and J usage is TRBJ1-1; D is ambiguous. Trimming took 1 base from V and 1 from J, leaving 7 bases between them. Germline loops: CDR1 KGHSH, CDR2 LQKENI. There are 14 residues in the CDR3. This CDR3 is CASSPQGGNTEAFF. DNA of the CDR3: TGTGCCAGCTCACCACAGGGAGGGAACACTGAAGCTTTCTTT.

There are a few counts of this clonotype. V gene TRBV24-1 combines with J gene TRBJ2-3, with 8 bases lining up with TRBD2. Germline lookup yields CDR1 KGHDR and CDR2 SFDVKD. With 2 bases clipped from V and 0 bases from J, the junction kept 3 bases outside the gene matches. The CDR3 runs to 16 residues. The CDR3, as DNA: TGTGCCACCAGTGATTCGGCTAGCGGGAGCACAGATACGCAGTATTTT. Encoded protein: CATSDSASGSTDTQYF.

V gene TRBV7-3 combines with J gene TRBJ1-1; D perhaps matches TRBD1 (5 bases). Germline V gene lookup returns CDR1 SGHTA and CDR2 FQGTGA. The CDR3 runs 20 residues. Trimming stripped 1 base from V and 2 bases from J, with 26 bases between. The DNA of the CDR3 is TGTGCCAGCAGCTTAAAAGCCGGTGGGGGAAGGGCCGTTCGTAACACTGAAGCTTTCTTT. The encoded protein is CASSLKAGGGRAVRNTEAFF.

This clonotype was observed a few times. The rearrangement joins TRBV15 to TRBJ2-7; 7 bases are shared with TRBD1. Trimming at V came to 1 base and at J to 3 bases, leaving 6 bases not matched to a gene. CDR3 length: 15 residues. Germline loops: CDR1 LNHNV, CDR2 YYDKDF (reference sequence). In DNA, the CDR3 is TGTGCCACCAGCAGAGTCCGGGACAGCCTCTACGAGCAGTACTTC. Its translation is CATSRVRDSLYEQYF.

The V call is TRBV6-6, the J call TRBJ2-7, with 7 nucleotides matching TRBD1. The CDR3 is 11 residues long. V lost 6 bases and J lost 6; bases outside the gene matches: 2. CDR1 is MNHNY and CDR2 is SVGAGI in the germline V gene (reference sequence). CDR3 loop: CASSTGVEQYF. The CDR3 region has the DNA TGTGCCAGCAGCACAGGGGTCGAGCAGTACTTC.

The chain links TRBV11-2 to TRBJ2-7; D is undetermined. CDR3 length: 12 residues. V was clipped by 3 bases and J by 4 bases, with 7 bases between them. Germline CDR1 SGHAT, CDR2 FQNNGV. CDR3 coding DNA: TGTGCCAGCAGCTTGAGACATTACGAGCAGTACTTC. Protein product: CASSLRHYEQYF.

This clonotype has a handful of counts. The chain joins TRBV20-1 to TRBJ2-7; D may be TRBD1 (6 bases). V lost 1 base, J lost 3 bases, and 16 bases lay in between. Germline values: CDR1 DFQATT, CDR2 SNEGSKA (reference sequence). The CDR3 length is 15 residues. CDR3 coding DNA: TGCAGTGCTAGAGCCGAGGAAGGGGGACGCTACGAGCAGTACTTC. Encoded protein: CSARAEEGGRYEQYF.

The CDR3 nucleotides read TGTGCCAGCAAACTTGCCGACAGGGTAAAGGGCTACACCTTC. It is translated as CASKLADRVKGYTF. The V call is TRBV2, the J call TRBJ1-2, with 7 bases lining up with TRBD1. From germline, CDR1 is SNHLY and CDR2 FYNNEI. V lost 7 bases, J lost 8 bases, and 13 bases stayed unmatched. This CDR3 region has 14 residues.

The rearrangement uses TRBV4-3 and TRBJ2-7; either TRBD1 or TRBD2 may supply D (7 bases each). The CDR3 consists of 14 residues. From germline, CDR1 is LGHNA and CDR2 YSLEER. The ends were cut back, 2 bases at V and 12 bases at J, with 20 bases in the middle. As DNA, the CDR3 is TGCGCCAGCAGCCAATCAGGGGGGGGTACCGGGCGGTACTTC. Translating it yields CASSQSGGGTGRYF.

This rearrangement joins TRBV20-1 to TRBJ1-2; 9 bases fit TRBD1. The J segment lost 8 bases and the V segment lost 0 bases, leaving 7 bases of the junction unmatched. The CDR3 is 14 amino acids. The germline V gene encodes CDR1 DFQATT and CDR2 SNEGSKA (reference sequence). The CDR3 region has the DNA TGCAGTGCTAGAGACCCCTGGACAGGGGACGGCTACACCTTC. Translating it yields CSARDPWTGDGYTF.